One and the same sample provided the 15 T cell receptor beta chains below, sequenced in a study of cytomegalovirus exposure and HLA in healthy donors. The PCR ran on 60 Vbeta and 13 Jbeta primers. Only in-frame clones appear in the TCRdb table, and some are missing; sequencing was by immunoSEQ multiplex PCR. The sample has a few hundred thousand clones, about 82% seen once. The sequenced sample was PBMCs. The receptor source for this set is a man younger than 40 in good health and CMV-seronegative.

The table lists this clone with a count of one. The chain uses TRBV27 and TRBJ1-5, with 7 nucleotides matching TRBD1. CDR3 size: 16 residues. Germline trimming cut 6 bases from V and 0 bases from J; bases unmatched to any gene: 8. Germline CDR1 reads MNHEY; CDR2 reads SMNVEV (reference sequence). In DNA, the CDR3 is TGTGCCAGCAGATCCCAGGGGGGCTATAGCAATCAGCCCCAGCATTTT. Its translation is CASRSQGGYSNQPQHF.

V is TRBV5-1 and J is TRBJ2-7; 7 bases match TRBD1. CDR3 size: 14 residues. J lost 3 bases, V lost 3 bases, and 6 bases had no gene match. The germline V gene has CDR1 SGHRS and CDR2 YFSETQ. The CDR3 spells CASSSTTGDYEQYF. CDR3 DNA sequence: TGCGCCAGCAGCTCGACAACAGGGGACTACGAGCAGTACTTC.

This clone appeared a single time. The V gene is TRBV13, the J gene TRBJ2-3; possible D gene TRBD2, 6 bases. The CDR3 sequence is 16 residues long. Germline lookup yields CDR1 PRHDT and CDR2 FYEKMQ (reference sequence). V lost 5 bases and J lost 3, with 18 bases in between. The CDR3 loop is CASSPNWTTRTDTQYF. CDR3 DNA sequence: TGTGCCAGCAGCCCTAATTGGACTACCCGGACAGATACGCAGTATTTT.

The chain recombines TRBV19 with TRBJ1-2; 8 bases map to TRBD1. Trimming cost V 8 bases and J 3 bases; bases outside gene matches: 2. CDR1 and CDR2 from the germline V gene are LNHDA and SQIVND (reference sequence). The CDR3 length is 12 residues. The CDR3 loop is CASQGAYYGYTF. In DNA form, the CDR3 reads TGTGCCAGTCAGGGGGCGTACTATGGCTACACCTTC.

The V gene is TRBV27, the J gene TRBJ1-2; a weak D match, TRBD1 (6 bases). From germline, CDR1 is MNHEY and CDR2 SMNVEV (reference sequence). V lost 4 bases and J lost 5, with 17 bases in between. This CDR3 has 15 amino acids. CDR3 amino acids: CASSSSLGARYGYTF. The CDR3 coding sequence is TGTGCCAGCAGTTCCTCCCTGGGGGCGCGGTATGGCTACACCTTC.

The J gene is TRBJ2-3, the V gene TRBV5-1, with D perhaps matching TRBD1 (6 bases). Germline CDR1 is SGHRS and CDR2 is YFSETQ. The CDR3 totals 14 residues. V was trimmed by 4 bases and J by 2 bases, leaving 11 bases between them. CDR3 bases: TGCGCCAGCAGCACCGGACAGTTCACAGATACGCAGTATTTT. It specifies CASSTGQFTDTQYF.

CDR3 sequence: CASSLAGGLADTQYF. Written as DNA, the CDR3 is TGTGCCAGCAGCTTAGCGGGGGGGCTAGCAGATACGCAGTATTTT. This chain uses TRBV7-3 with TRBJ2-3; 9 bases map to TRBD2. With V trimmed by 2 bases and J by 4 bases, 4 bases remained unmatched. This CDR3 spans 15 amino acids. Germline V gene lookup returns CDR1 SGHTA and CDR2 FQGTGA.

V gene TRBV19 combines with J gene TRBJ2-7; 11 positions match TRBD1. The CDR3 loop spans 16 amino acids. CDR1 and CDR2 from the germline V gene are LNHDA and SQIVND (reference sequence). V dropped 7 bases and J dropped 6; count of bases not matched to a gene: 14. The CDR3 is CASTQGTGTGGSEQYF. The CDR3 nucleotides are TGTGCCAGTACTCAAGGGACCGGGACAGGGGGGTCCGAGCAGTACTTC.

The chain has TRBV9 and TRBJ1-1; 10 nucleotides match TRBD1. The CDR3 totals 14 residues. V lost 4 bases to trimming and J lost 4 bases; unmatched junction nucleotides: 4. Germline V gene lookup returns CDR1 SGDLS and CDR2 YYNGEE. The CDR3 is CASSPGTGATEAFF. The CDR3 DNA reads TGTGCCAGCAGCCCGGGGACAGGGGCCACTGAAGCTTTCTTT.

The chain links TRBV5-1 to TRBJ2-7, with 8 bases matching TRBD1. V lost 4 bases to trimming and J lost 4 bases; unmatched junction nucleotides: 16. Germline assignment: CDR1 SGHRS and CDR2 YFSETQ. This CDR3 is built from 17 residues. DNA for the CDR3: TGCGCCAGCAGCCTCAGTGGGGTCCAGGGGGCACCGTACGAGCAGTACTTC. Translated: CASSLSGVQGAPYEQYF.

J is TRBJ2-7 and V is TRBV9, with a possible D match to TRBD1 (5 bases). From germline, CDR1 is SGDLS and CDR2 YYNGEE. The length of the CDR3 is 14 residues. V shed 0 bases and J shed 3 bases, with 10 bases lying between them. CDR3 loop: CASSVAGHDYEQYF. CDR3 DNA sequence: TGTGCCAGCAGCGTAGCTGGACACGACTACGAGCAGTACTTC. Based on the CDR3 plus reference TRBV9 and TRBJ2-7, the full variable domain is DSGVTQTPKHLITATGQRVTLRCSPRSGDLSVYWYQQSLDQGLQFLIQYYNGEERAKGNILERFSAQQFPDLHSELNLSSLELGDSALYFCASSVAGHDYEQYFGPGTRLTVT.

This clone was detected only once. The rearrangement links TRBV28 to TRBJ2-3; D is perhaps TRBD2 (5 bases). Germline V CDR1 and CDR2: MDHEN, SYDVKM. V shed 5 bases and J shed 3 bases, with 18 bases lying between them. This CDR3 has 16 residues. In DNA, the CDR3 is TGTGCCAGCAGTCCGCGGACGGAGGATGGGACAGATACGCAGTATTTT. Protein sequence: CASSPRTEDGTDTQYF.

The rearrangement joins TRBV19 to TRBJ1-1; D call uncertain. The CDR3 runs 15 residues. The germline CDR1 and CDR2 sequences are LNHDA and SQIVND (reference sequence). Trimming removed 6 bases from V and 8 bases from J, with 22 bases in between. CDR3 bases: TGTGCCAGTAGGAACCCGGGAGGGCCGAGCGAGGAAGCTTTCTTT. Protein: CASRNPGGPSEEAFF.

The CDR3 sequence is CASTRTEHTGELFF. CDR3 DNA: TGTGCCAGCACTCGGACAGAACACACCGGGGAGCTGTTTTTT. The gene calls are TRBV2 and TRBJ2-2, with a weak D call TRBD1 (6 bases). The CDR3 consists of 14 residues. V was trimmed by 7 bases and J by 3 bases, leaving 12 bases between them. In germline, CDR1 is SNHLY, CDR2 FYNNEI.

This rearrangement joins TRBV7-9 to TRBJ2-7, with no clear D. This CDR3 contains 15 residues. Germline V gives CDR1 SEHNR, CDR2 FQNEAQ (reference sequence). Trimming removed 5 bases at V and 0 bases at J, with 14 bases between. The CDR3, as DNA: TGTGCCAGCAGCCCGCCGTGGCCCAACTCCTACGAGCAGTACTTC. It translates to CASSPPWPNSYEQYF.